Following are 13 T cell receptor beta chains from one sample sequenced in a study of Graves' ophthalmopathy and Graves' hyperthyroidism. As the template, RNA transcripts were used to amplify TCR beta CDR3 regions. HTBI primers served in a first-round RT-PCR, which a second-round multiplex PCR followed. TCRdb reprocessed the multiplex PCR reads with MiXCR, giving one entry per CDR3 protein. The table records roughly 500,000 distinct CDR3 sequences, roughly an eighth of them present only once. Specimen: blood. These receptor sequences come from a woman between 25 and 40 years old with Graves' ophthalmopathy.

At least ten counts were recorded for this clonotype. This chain connects TRBV25-1 to TRBJ2-5; TRBD1 aligns across 9 bases. The CDR3 consists of 17 residues. The germline V gene encodes CDR1 MGHDK and CDR2 SYGVNS. The V and J ends lost 5 bases and 6 bases, in that order; junction bases with no gene match: 16. The CDR3 nucleotides read TGTGCCAGCAGTCCTACCTTGGGGACAGGGAGGAAACAGACCCAGTACTTC. This gives the protein CASSPTLGTGRKQTQYF.

The V and J genes are TRBV6-1 and TRBJ1-1, with D possibly matching TRBD1 (6 bases). The CDR3 contains 17 residues. The germline V gene has CDR1 MNHNS and CDR2 SASEGT. V was pared by 0 bases and J by 4 bases, with 18 bases between. CDR3 in amino acids: CASSEAFPGVVGTEAFF. CDR3 nucleotides: TGTGCCAGCAGTGAAGCCTTTCCAGGGGTGGTGGGCACTGAAGCTTTCTTT.

The chain uses TRBV6-5 and TRBJ2-7, with D maybe TRBD2 (5 bases). CDR1 is MNHEY, CDR2 SVGAGI, per germline. The V gene lost 2 bases and the J gene lost 6 bases, with 14 bases spanning the gap. The CDR3 extends over 14 amino acids. The CDR3, as DNA: TGTGCCAGCAGTTACAGAGGAGGCGCAGCCGAGCAGTACTTC. This sequence encodes CASSYRGGAAEQYF.

This clonotype has more than one count but fewer than ten. The chain is built from TRBV4-1 and TRBJ1-5; 12 nucleotides line up with TRBD1. The V segment lost 1 base and the J segment 8 bases; nucleotides outside the gene matches: 9. The CDR3 is 17 residues long. Per the germline V gene, CDR1 is MGHRA and CDR2 is YSYEKL. The CDR3 loop is CASSQGGGDRGRKPQHF. CDR3 bases: TGCGCCAGCAGCCAAGGGGGCGGGGACAGGGGGCGAAAGCCCCAGCATTTT.

This clonotype was counted ten times or more. The chain links TRBV28 to TRBJ2-5; D gene ambiguous. The CDR3 sequence is 15 residues long. Trimming cost V 7 bases and J 5 bases, with 20 bases left between them. CDR1 is MDHEN, CDR2 SYDVKM, per germline. In DNA, the CDR3 is TGTGCCAGCACCTCACCCGGGCGCCTCTTGGAGACCCAGTACTTC. Residues: CASTSPGRLLETQYF.

This clonotype was recorded many times. The V and J genes are TRBV6-1 and TRBJ2-7; D gene ambiguous. Germline CDR1 is MNHNS and CDR2 is SASEGT. The CDR3 is made up of 11 amino acids. Trimming took 7 bases from V and 5 from J, leaving 9 bases between them. CDR3 residues: CASMTFDEQYF. The CDR3 coding sequence is TGTGCCAGCATGACATTTGACGAGCAGTACTTC.

This clonotype was recorded at least ten times. The CDR3 DNA is TGCAGTGCTAGAGTCGCCTGGGGGAGCAATCAGCCCCAGCATTTT. It is translated as CSARVAWGSNQPQHF. The chain joins TRBV20-1 to TRBJ1-5; D possibly corresponds to TRBD1 (5 bases). This CDR3 is built from 15 residues. CDR1 and CDR2 (germline): DFQATT, SNEGSKA (reference sequence). Trimming shortened V by 1 base and J by 1 base, and 11 bases separated the two germline ends.

At least ten counts were recorded for this clonotype. V gene TRBV10-1 combines with J gene TRBJ1-5; perhaps TRBD1 as D (6 bases). CDR1 is WNHNN, CDR2 SYGVQD, per germline (reference sequence). This CDR3 is built from 14 residues. The V and J ends lost 8 bases and 2 bases respectively, with 13 bases between them. The CDR3 loop is CASARQDCNQPQHF. The CDR3 coding sequence is TGCGCCAGCGCGAGACAGGATTGCAATCAGCCCCAGCATTTT.

The table lists this clonotype with many counts. The V gene is TRBV12-3 or TRBV12-4, the J gene TRBJ2-5; possibly TRBD1 or TRBD2 for D (6 bases each). The germline V and J ends were trimmed by 5 bases and 4 bases, with 20 bases remaining between them. The CDR3 has 16 residues. CDR3 in DNA: TGTGCCAGCAGTCCCCTGGGAGGTGGCAGGGGAGAGACCCAGTACTTC. It encodes CASSPLGGGRGETQYF.

The table lists this clonotype with a few counts. The V call is TRBV15, the J call TRBJ2-5; 7 positions match TRBD2. Germline loops: CDR1 LNHNV, CDR2 YYDKDF (reference sequence). The V and J ends lost 0 bases and 5 bases, in that order; junction bases with no gene match: 12. CDR3 length: 17 amino acids. CDR3 nucleotides: TGTGCCACCAGCAGAGATGTGCCGGGAGGAGGGAAGGAGACCCAGTACTTC. Protein product: CATSRDVPGGGKETQYF.

This clonotype was seen a few times. V and J are TRBV30 and TRBJ1-2; D perhaps matches TRBD1 (5 bases). This CDR3 is built from 12 residues. The V gene's germline CDR1 is GTSNPN and CDR2 SVGIG (reference sequence). V was pared by 5 bases and J by 4 bases, with 11 bases between. For the CDR3, the DNA is TGTGCCTGGTCGGGACCAGGCTATGGCTACACCTTC. This sequence encodes CAWSGPGYGYTF.

This clonotype showed up just a few times. The chain recombines TRBV5-1 with TRBJ2-7; D ambiguous. The germline V gene encodes CDR1 SGHRS and CDR2 YFSETQ. The CDR3 totals 14 residues. Trimming left V 0 bases short and J 4 bases short, with 11 bases between. The CDR3 reads CASSLEQQAYEQYF. The CDR3 DNA sequence: TGCGCCAGCAGCTTGGAACAGCAAGCATACGAGCAGTACTTC.

This clonotype was counted between two and nine times. This chain joins TRBV25-1 and TRBJ2-7; D possibly uses TRBD1 or TRBD2 (5 bases each). In germline, CDR1 is MGHDK, CDR2 SYGVNS. The CDR3 consists of 15 residues. The V gene lost 1 base and the J gene lost 3 bases, with 13 bases spanning the gap. CDR3: CASSESSGPVYEQYF. In DNA form, the CDR3 reads TGTGCCAGCAGTGAATCCTCGGGGCCCGTCTACGAGCAGTACTTC.